This TCR beta chain comes out of a study of identical twins. TCRdb reprocessed the 5' RACE reads with MiXCR, giving one entry per CDR3 protein. The sample shows 400,000 to 500,000 distinct CDR3 sequences, roughly 18% of them seen only once. V lost 3 bases and J lost 4, with 9 bases in between. Germline V gene data show CDR1 as MNHEY and CDR2 as SMNVEV (reference sequence). The CDR3 is 13 amino acids. The receptor comes from a man aged 50 to 60 in good health. The specimen was naive T cells sorted from blood. The gene calls are TRBV27 and TRBJ1-2; no clear D gene. CDR3: CASSFRNSYGYTF. DNA for the CDR3: TGTGCCAGCAGTTTCCGAAACAGCTATGGCTACACCTTC.